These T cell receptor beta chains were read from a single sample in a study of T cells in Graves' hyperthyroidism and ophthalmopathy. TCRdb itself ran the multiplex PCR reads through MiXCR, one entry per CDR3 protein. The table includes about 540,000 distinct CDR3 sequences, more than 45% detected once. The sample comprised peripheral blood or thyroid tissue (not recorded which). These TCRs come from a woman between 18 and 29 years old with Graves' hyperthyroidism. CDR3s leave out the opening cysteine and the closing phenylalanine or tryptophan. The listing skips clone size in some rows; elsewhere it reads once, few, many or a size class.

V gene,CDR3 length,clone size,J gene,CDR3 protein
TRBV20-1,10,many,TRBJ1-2,SAKDPGEGYT
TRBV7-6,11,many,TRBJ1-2,ASSYLHGDGYT
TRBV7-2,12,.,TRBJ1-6,ASTGAGYNSPLH
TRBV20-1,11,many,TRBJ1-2,SARDPGNYGYT
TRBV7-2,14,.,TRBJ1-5,ASSPTYRDGNQPQH
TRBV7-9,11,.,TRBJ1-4,ASSYSSRDSFS
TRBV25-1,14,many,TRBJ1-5,ASGYYRVLSNQPQH
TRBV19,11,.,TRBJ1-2,ASSIDPARGYT
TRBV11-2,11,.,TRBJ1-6,ASSLYRGTPLH
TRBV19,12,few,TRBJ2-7,ASSRRDNSYEQY
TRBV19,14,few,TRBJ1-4,ASSIGTAIWNEKLF
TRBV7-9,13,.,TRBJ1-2,ASSQPGTGSNGYT
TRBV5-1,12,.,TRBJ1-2,ASSLETASYGYT
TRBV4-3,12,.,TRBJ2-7,ASSQDIRADEQY
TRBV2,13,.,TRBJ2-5,ASSEGAGGLETQY